Below, one T cell receptor (beta chain) is given with its context. One end of the junction is discordant with germline, which a read error may explain. This entry comes from a study of identical twins' blood T cells. Turning to the study itself: Approximately 50 million reads came from 12 libraries, six alpha, six beta.

The germline gives CDR1 SNHLY, CDR2 FYNNEI. The CDR3 loop spans 12 amino acids. A previously described protocol, modified, built RNA-based TCR cDNA libraries. In the original analysis: Each library had 2.2 to 3.6 million CDR3 reads and about 90,000 to nearly 500,000 clonotypes. TCRdb ran MiXCR on the 5' RACE reads and lists one entry per CDR3 protein. These V and J calls rely on TCRdb rather than the paper's analysis. The sample yields fewer than 450,000 distinct CDR3 sequences, about 28% seen once. The three twin pairs were reared together, likely meeting the same infections. The sequencing input was PBMCs. The source is a woman aged 18-55 years in good health. V and J are TRBV2 and TRBJ2-5, with D possibly TRBD1 on 6 matching bases. The CDR3: CAGSGQQETQYF. DNA of the CDR3: TGTGCCGGCAGCGGACAGCAAGAGACCCAGTACTTC.